The 32 T cell receptor beta chains reported below all come from one sample, sequenced in a study of blood T cell repertoires in COVID-19. Sequencing was performed with immunoSEQ multiplex PCR; in TCRdb, only in-frame clones are kept and a portion is missing. The sample shows more than 350,000 clones, about 89% of them seen only once. The specimen was peripheral blood. The receptors come from a woman aged 30 to 39 with COVID-19, enrolled during active disease.

V is TRBV4-2 and J is TRBJ1-1, with D maybe TRBD1 (5 bases). Trimming took off 1 base at V and 6 bases at J, with 18 bases between the two ends. Germline V gene lookup returns CDR1 LGHNA and CDR2 YNFKEQ. This CDR3 has 16 amino acids. The DNA for the CDR3 is TGTGCCAGCAGCCAAGTTCAGGGTGGATCTGGCGCTGAAGCTTTCTTT. Translated: CASSQVQGGSGAEAFF.

This chain connects TRBV4-1 to TRBJ2-6; D gene ambiguous. Germline V gene data show CDR1 as MGHRA and CDR2 as YSYEKL. Trimming cost V 3 bases and J 4 bases, with 10 bases left between them. This CDR3 spans 15 amino acids. The CDR3 loop reads CASSHQTGGANVLTF. The CDR3 DNA reads TGCGCCAGCAGCCATCAAACCGGGGGGGCCAACGTCCTGACTTTC.

This clone occurred a few times. The gene calls are TRBV19 and TRBJ1-5; maybe TRBD1 (5 bases). The CDR3 length is 14 residues. The germline gives CDR1 LNHDA, CDR2 SQIVND (reference sequence). Trimming removed 0 bases at V and 6 bases at J, with 9 bases between. CDR3 bases: TGTGCCAGTAGTATAGACAGGGTTTTTCAGCCCCAGCATTTT. Encoded protein: CASSIDRVFQPQHF.

This clone was observed a handful of times. V gene TRBV4-1 combines with J gene TRBJ2-7; 7 nucleotides line up with TRBD1. CDR1 is MGHRA and CDR2 is YSYEKL in the germline V gene. The CDR3 sequence is 11 residues long. Germline trimming cut 3 bases from V and 12 bases from J; bases unmatched to any gene: 5. DNA for the CDR3: TGCGCCAGCAGCCATATGGGACAGTTGTACGTC. Residues: CASSHMGQLYV.

The rearrangement uses TRBV2 and TRBJ1-2; a weak D match, TRBD1 (6 bases). Germline V gene sequence: CDR1 SNHLY, CDR2 FYNNEI. Trimming stripped 5 bases from V and 3 bases from J, with 19 bases between. The CDR3 has 16 residues. CDR3 in DNA: TGTGCCAGCAGTTCGTTGGACAGCTCCTTGGACTATGGCTACACCTTC. Amino acids: CASSSLDSSLDYGYTF.

This chain joins TRBV11-2 and TRBJ1-2, with a weak D call TRBD1 (5 bases). The V end was cut by 5 bases, the J end by 2 bases, with 12 bases between. This CDR3 has 14 amino acids. Germline CDR1 reads SGHAT; CDR2 reads FQNNGV. The CDR3 region has the DNA TGTGCCAGCAGCCCAAACACAGGAAACTATGGCTACACCTTC. Translation gives CASSPNTGNYGYTF.

This clone showed up just once. The CDR3 coding sequence is TGCGCCAGCAGCCTTACCACAGGGGACAACTATGGCTACACCTTC. Encoded protein: CASSLTTGDNYGYTF. V gene TRBV5-1 combines with J gene TRBJ1-2; 7 bases agree with TRBD1. Losses at the gene ends were 4 bases for V and 2 bases for J; bases not matched to a gene: 8. The CDR3 loop spans 15 amino acids. Per germline, CDR1 SGHRS and CDR2 YFSETQ.

The rearrangement joins TRBV10-3 to TRBJ1-2; 7 nucleotides agree with TRBD1. Germline values: CDR1 ENHRY, CDR2 SYGVKD. The CDR3 loop spans 15 amino acids. The V and J ends lost 6 bases and 6 bases, in that order; junction bases with no gene match: 13. CDR3 residues: CAIRVTGTDENGYTF. CDR3 nucleotides: TGTGCCATCAGGGTGACAGGGACCGACGAGAATGGCTACACCTTC.

J is TRBJ2-7 and V is TRBV15; tentative D call: TRBD2 (5 bases). Germline CDR1 LNHNV, CDR2 YYDKDF (reference sequence). Trimming left V 0 bases short and J 5 bases short, with 8 bases between. CDR3 length: 13 amino acids. CDR3 DNA sequence: TGTGCCACCAGCAGAGATCACGGGAACGAGCAGTACGTC. It yields the protein CATSRDHGNEQYV.

In the case of this clone: This same CDR3 is encoded by further DNA sequences in the sample. The J gene is TRBJ1-1, the V gene TRBV5-4; D is perhaps TRBD1 (5 bases). Germline lookup yields CDR1 SGHNT and CDR2 YYREEE (reference sequence). Deletions cut 2 bases from V and 0 bases from J, with 8 bases between. CDR3 size: 14 residues. The CDR3 region is CASSLDSMNTEAFF. The CDR3 bases are TGTGCCAGCAGCTTAGACAGTATGAACACTGAAGCTTTCTTT.

This sequence joins TRBV4-1 and TRBJ1-4, with TRBD1 matching 7 bases. This CDR3 is 14 amino acids long. The V gene's germline CDR1 is MGHRA and CDR2 YSYEKL. Unmatched junction bases numbered 6, after V lost 4 bases and J lost 7 bases. Written as DNA, the CDR3 is TGCGCCAGCAGCCGTCGCCGGGACAGTGAAAAACTGTTTTTT. It specifies CASSRRRDSEKLFF.

In its sample, this clone was seen a few times. The rearrangement joins TRBV5-4 to TRBJ2-2, with 10 nucleotides matching TRBD2. Germline CDR1 is SGHNT and CDR2 is YYREEE (reference sequence). J lost 3 bases, V lost 3 bases, and 5 bases had no gene match. The CDR3 totals 16 residues. The CDR3 DNA is TGTGCCAGCAGCTCCGGGACTAGCGAACACACCGGGGAGCTGTTTTTT. It codes for CASSSGTSEHTGELFF. Together with reference TRBV5-4 and TRBJ2-2, the CDR3 gives the full variable domain: ETGVTQSPTHLIKTRGQQVTLRCSSQSGHNTVSWYQQALGQGPQFIFQYYREEENGRGNFPPRFSGLQFPNYSSELNVNALELDDSALYLCASSSGTSEHTGELFFGEGSRLTVL.

With respect to this clone: The same CDR3 can be traced to other DNA sequences in this sample. The CDR3 sequence is CASSLTGTGELFF. Here the CDR3 DNA reads TGCGCCAGCAGCCTGACAGGGACCGGGGAGCTGTTTTTT. The chain has TRBV5-1 and TRBJ2-2; 7 positions agree with TRBD1. CDR3 size: 13 residues. Trimming cost V 4 bases and J 5 bases; bases outside gene matches: 2. Looked up from germline, CDR1 is SGHRS and CDR2 is YFSETQ.

The chain has TRBV2 and TRBJ1-5; D call uncertain. This CDR3 is 13 amino acids long. Germline CDR1 and CDR2: SNHLY and FYNNEI. V was clipped by 7 bases and J by 5 bases, with 12 bases between them. The DNA for the CDR3 is TGTGCCAGCAAAACCCAGACACATCAGCCCCAGCATTTT. It specifies CASKTQTHQPQHF.

This chain joins TRBV11-3 and TRBJ1-2; 8 bases are a match to TRBD1. The CDR3 spans 14 residues. Trimming cost V 1 base and J 8 bases; bases outside gene matches: 6. Per germline, CDR1 SGHNT and CDR2 YENEEA. The CDR3 DNA reads TGTGCCAGCAGCTTAGGCAGGGGGCTCAACGGCTACACCTTC. Amino acids: CASSLGRGLNGYTF.

This chain links TRBV5-1 with TRBJ2-2; 8 bases align to TRBD1. The length of the CDR3 is 14 residues. Germline loops: CDR1 SGHRS, CDR2 YFSETQ. V trimming: 4 bases; J trimming: 5 bases; junction bases outside the gene matches: 4. The CDR3 spells CASSPTGETGELFF. CDR3 DNA sequence: TGCGCCAGCAGCCCGACAGGGGAGACCGGGGAGCTGTTTTTT.

The chain employs TRBV9 and TRBJ1-2; TRBD1 matches at 10 bases. CDR1 is SGDLS, CDR2 YYNGEE, per germline. The trim removed 3 bases at V and 3 bases at J, leaving 5 bases unmatched. This CDR3 contains 15 residues. The CDR3 sequence is CASSGRTGGDYGYTF. The DNA of the CDR3 is TGTGCCAGCAGCGGGAGGACAGGGGGGGACTATGGCTACACCTTC.

The chain is built from TRBV30 and TRBJ2-1; 7 bases are shared with TRBD1. J gave up 0 bases and V 3 bases, and 5 bases lay outside the gene matches. CDR1 and CDR2 from the germline V gene are GTSNPN and SVGIG (reference sequence). The CDR3 sequence is 15 residues long. CDR3 amino acids: CAWSRQGSSYNEQFF. The CDR3 coding sequence is TGTGCCTGGAGCCGACAGGGAAGCTCCTACAATGAGCAGTTCTTC.

The gene calls are TRBV2 and TRBJ1-3; D is possibly TRBD1 (5 bases). V dropped 8 bases and J dropped 0 bases, with 20 bases sitting between them. This CDR3 spans 17 amino acids. Looked up from germline, CDR1 is SNHLY and CDR2 is FYNNEI. DNA for the CDR3: TGTGCCAGCTCAGGCCTCTCCAGGGTGAGCTCTGGAAACACCATATATTTT. It yields the protein CASSGLSRVSSGNTIYF.

The V gene is TRBV19, the J gene TRBJ1-6, with 7 bases identical to TRBD1. Germline CDR1 LNHDA, CDR2 SQIVND (reference sequence). This CDR3 is built from 16 residues. The ends lost 5 bases at V and 6 bases at J; junction bases unmatched: 10. CDR3 in DNA: TGTGCCAGTAGTCCACGGACGGGACAGCCTAATTCACCCCTCCACTTT. This sequence encodes CASSPRTGQPNSPLHF.

This clone was found once. The chain recombines TRBV14 with TRBJ2-2, with 8 bases matching TRBD1. With 0 bases clipped from V and 4 bases from J, the junction kept 4 bases outside the gene matches. There are 16 residues in the CDR3. Germline lookup yields CDR1 SGHDN and CDR2 FVKESK. CDR3 DNA: TGTGCCAGCAGCCAAGACAGGGGGCGCGGCACCGGGGAGCTGTTTTTT. Translating it yields CASSQDRGRGTGELFF. The full variable domain, with the rest looked up from reference TRBV14 and TRBJ2-2, is EAGVTQFPSHSVIEKGQTVTLRCDPISGHDNLYWYRRVMGKEIKFLLHFVKESKQDESGMPNNRFLAERTGGTYSTLKVQPAELEDSGVYFCASSQDRGRGTGELFFGEGSRLTVL.

Written as DNA, the CDR3 is TGTGCCAGCACCCCGCGTAGCACAGATACGCAGTATTTT. It yields the protein CASTPRSTDTQYF. The genes are TRBV11-2 and TRBJ2-3; D is ambiguous. The CDR3 contains 13 residues. Trimming removed 7 bases from V and 0 bases from J, with 8 bases in between. Germline V CDR1 and CDR2: SGHAT, FQNNGV.

This chain joins TRBV9 and TRBJ2-5, with TRBD1 matching over 9 bases. The CDR3 covers 16 residues. J gave up 2 bases and V 1 base, and 6 bases lay outside the gene matches. In germline, CDR1 is SGDLS, CDR2 YYNGEE. The CDR3 loop reads CASSVKDRGGQETQYF. For the CDR3, the DNA is TGTGCCAGCAGCGTAAAGGACAGGGGTGGACAAGAGACCCAGTACTTC.

V usage is TRBV2 and J usage is TRBJ2-3; TRBD2 matches at 7 bases. Germline V gives CDR1 SNHLY, CDR2 FYNNEI. The ends lost 4 bases at V and 3 bases at J; junction bases unmatched: 4. The CDR3 contains 14 residues. The CDR3 nucleotides read TGTGCCAGCAGTGGTCCGGGGGGAACAGATACGCAGTATTTT. Residues: CASSGPGGTDTQYF.

CDR3 region: CASSPSPVARVDTGELFF. CDR3 nucleotide sequence: TGTGCCAGCAGCCCCTCCCCGGTCGCCCGAGTAGACACCGGGGAGCTGTTTTTT. The chain uses TRBV7-8 and TRBJ2-2, with D unclear. This CDR3 has 18 residues. In germline, CDR1 is SGHVS, CDR2 FQNEAQ. The germline V and J ends were trimmed by 5 bases and 3 bases, with 22 bases remaining between them.

The chain carries TRBV7-7 and TRBJ2-3; TRBD2 aligns across 10 bases. The CDR3 consists of 15 residues. Germline lookup yields CDR1 SSHAT and CDR2 FNYEAQ (reference sequence). In DNA, the CDR3 is TGTGCTACCACTAGGCTAGCGGGAGTCGTAGATACGCAGTATTTT. Translating it yields CATTRLAGVVDTQYF.

The chain carries TRBV18 and TRBJ1-2; TRBD1 agrees at 10 bases. The CDR3 has 15 amino acids. Losses at the gene ends were 3 bases for V and 2 bases for J; bases not matched to a gene: 3. CDR1 and CDR2 from the germline V gene are KGHSH and LQKENI. The CDR3 spells CASSPPGQGNYGYTF. DNA for the CDR3: TGTGCCAGCTCACCTCCGGGACAGGGGAACTATGGCTACACCTTC.

The CDR3 spells CASSPGLYTGELFF. The CDR3 coding sequence is TGTGCCAGCAGCCCGGGACTATACACCGGGGAGCTGTTTTTT. This chain links TRBV3-1 (or the pseudogene TRBV3-2) with TRBJ2-2, with 7 positions matching TRBD2. In germline, CDR1 is LGHDT, CDR2 YNNKEL (reference sequence). The CDR3 sequence is 14 residues long. The J segment lost 3 bases and the V segment lost 4 bases, leaving 2 bases of the junction unmatched.

A remark on this clone: One junction end does not reproduce the germline sequence, and a read error may be involved. CDR3 sequence (DNA): TGTGCTAGCAGCTTAGCGCAAATGAGGACAGGGGCCCGCTCTGGGGCCAACGTCCTGACTTTC. This translates into CASSLAQMRTGARSGANVLTF. The chain recombines TRBV7-7 with TRBJ2-6, with TRBD1 matching 9 bases. The germline V gene has CDR1 SSHAT and CDR2 FNYEAQ (reference sequence). There are 21 residues in the CDR3.

The V and J genes are TRBV18 and TRBJ1-4; maybe TRBD1 (5 bases). With 1 base removed from V and 5 bases from J, the gap between germline ends came to 17 bases. This CDR3 has 17 amino acids. From germline, CDR1 is KGHSH and CDR2 LQKENI. The DNA for the CDR3 is TGTGCCAGCTCACCACTTGGTCCGGCAGGGATGAATGAAAAACTGTTTTTT. Amino acid sequence: CASSPLGPAGMNEKLFF.

This chain uses TRBV5-1 with TRBJ2-3; TRBD1 aligns across 10 bases. Germline-derived CDR1 and CDR2 are SGHRS and YFSETQ. The CDR3 spans 16 residues. The ends lost 3 bases at V and 2 bases at J; junction bases unmatched: 6. CDR3 sequence: CASSSSGTGDTDTQYF. The DNA for the CDR3 is TGCGCCAGCAGCTCCTCTGGGACAGGGGACACAGATACGCAGTATTTT.

CDR3 residues: CASSPIDRTGQGGEQYV. The DNA of the CDR3 is TGTGCCAGCAGTCCCATCGATCGGACAGGGCAGGGGGGCGAGCAGTACGTC. This chain joins TRBV6-2 or TRBV6-3 and TRBJ2-7; 8 nucleotides agree with TRBD1. The CDR3 extends over 17 amino acids. Per germline, CDR1 MNHEY and CDR2 SVGEGT. V was clipped by 5 bases and J by 6 bases; unmatched bases: 18.